Listed below are T cell receptor beta chains from one sample, sequenced in a study of blood T cell repertoires in COVID-19. The protocol was immunoSEQ multiplex PCR, while the TCRdb copy is restricted to in-frame clones and leaves out a portion. The sample lists 230,000 or so clones, about 91% seen once, with under 2.5% in the top ten. Sequenced input: PBMCs or T cells enriched from blood (not recorded which). The receptors derive from a middle-aged woman with acute COVID-19. The CDR3 runs from the conserved cysteine through the conserved F or W. A D gene is named only where the DNA matches it firmly. Clone size is shown for a subset of rows, as once, few, many or a class of expanded clone.

clone_size	d_call	v_call	j_call	cdr3_nt	cdr3_aa
NA	NA	TRBV3-1/TRBV3-2	TRBJ1-1	TGTGCCAGCACCTACGGGGGGGGCAACACTGAAGCTTTCTTT	CASTYGGGNTEAFF
NA	TRBD2	TRBV7-9	TRBJ2-7	TGTGCCAGCAGCTTAAGACGGGGGGTGGAATACGAGCAGTACTTC	CASSLRRGVEYEQYF
NA	TRBD1	TRBV3-1/TRBV3-2	TRBJ1-6	TGTGCCAGCAGCCAAGGAGGGGCGGGACAGTTTAATTCACCCCTCCACTTT	CASSQGGAGQFNSPLHF
few	TRBD1	TRBV6-5	TRBJ1-1	TGTGCCAGCAGTTACTTTGGGACAGGTGAAGCTTTCTTT	CASSYFGTGEAFF
NA	NA	TRBV7-2	TRBJ1-2	TGTGCCAGCAGCGAGACGCCGCGGGGGGTTGGCTACACCTTC	CASSETPRGVGYTF
NA	TRBD1	TRBV11-3	TRBJ2-6	TGTGCCAGCAGCCTAGGGGGCTCAGGGGCCAACGTCCTGACTTTC	CASSLGGSGANVLTF
NA	NA	TRBV5-8	TRBJ1-6	TGTGCCAGCAGCTATTCCCGGGTCCAGCCTAATTCACCCCTCCACTTT	CASSYSRVQPNSPLHF
once	NA	TRBV19	TRBJ1-2	TGTGCCAGTAGGACTGACTACCGCTATGGCTACACCTTC	CASRTDYRYGYTF
NA	TRBD1	TRBV30	TRBJ1-6	TGTGCCTGGAGCCCCCGACAGGGTTGGAATTCACCCCTCCACTTT	CAWSPRQGWNSPLHF
NA	TRBD1	TRBV11-2	TRBJ2-1	TGTGCCAGCAGCCCTTACCTGGGACAGATGCTCAATGAGCAGTTCTTC	CASSPYLGQMLNEQFF
NA	TRBD1	TRBV2	TRBJ2-2	TGTGCCAGCACCGACAGGGAATTCAGCGGGGAGCTGTTTTTT	CASTDREFSGELFF
once	NA	TRBV6-2/TRBV6-3	TRBJ1-4	TGTGCCAGCAGTCGGGGGACCGGGAATGAAAAACTGTTTTTT	CASSRGTGNEKLFF
NA	NA	TRBV20-1	TRBJ1-6	TGCAGTGCTAGTGACAGGCCCTCTTCTCCTAATTCACCCCTCCACTTT	CSASDRPSSPNSPLHF
NA	TRBD1	TRBV7-2	TRBJ1-1	TGTGCCAGCAGCTTACAAGGACAGGGGAGTACTGAAGCTTTCTTT	CASSLQGQGSTEAFF
once	TRBD1	TRBV7-9	TRBJ1-2	TGTGCCAGCGAACCGGGACAGGGGCTGGGCTATGGCTACACCTTC	CASEPGQGLGYGYTF
NA	NA	TRBV2	TRBJ1-1	TGTGCCTTAACTAAAACTATGAACACTGAAGCTTTCTTT	CALTKTMNTEAFF
NA	TRBD1	TRBV6-6	TRBJ2-7	TGTGCCAGCAGCCCGGGACAGACTACCTACGAGCAGTACTTC	CASSPGQTTYEQYF
once	NA	TRBV7-2	TRBJ1-6	TGTGCCAGCAGCTCAACTACAGGGTACTCACCCCTCCACTTT	CASSSTTGYSPLHF
once	TRBD1	TRBV7-8	TRBJ1-4	TGTGCCAGCAGCTTCACAGGGGGCTCTAATGAAAAACTGTTTTTT	CASSFTGGSNEKLFF
NA	NA	TRBV19	TRBJ2-3	TGTGCCAGTAGTATATTAGGCAGGGGCGCAGATACGCAGTATTTT	CASSILGRGADTQYF
NA	NA	TRBV9	TRBJ1-6	TGTGCCAGCAGCCCGGGGAATTCACCCCTCCACTTT	CASSPGNSPLHF
NA	TRBD1	TRBV13	TRBJ1-1	TGTGCCAGCAGCACAGGGACAGGGTGGTCTCTTTTCTTT	CASSTGTGWSLFF
NA	TRBD1	TRBV5-4	TRBJ1-6	TGTGCCAGCAGCTTGGCCCTAAGGGGGCAAGGATCACCCCTCCACTTT	CASSLALRGQGSPLHF
NA	NA	TRBV5-3	TRBJ2-3	TGTGCCAGAAGCTTGGCTTCGGGGGTTACAGATACGCAGTATTTT	CARSLASGVTDTQYF
NA	NA	TRBV10-1	TRBJ1-1	TGCGCCAGCAGTGAGGTCCAGGGCTTGAACACTGAAGCTTTCTTT	CASSEVQGLNTEAFF
NA	TRBD1	TRBV19	TRBJ1-5	TGTGCCAGTAGGAGTGTGACAGGGAGTAATCAGCCCCAGCATTTT	CASRSVTGSNQPQHF
NA	TRBD2	TRBV27	TRBJ2-1	TGTGCCAGCGGACCACCTCGCGGGAGGGCATGGGAGCAGTTCTTC	CASGPPRGRAWEQFF
NA	NA	TRBV6-5	TRBJ2-3	TGTGCCAGCGAGCAGGGCGGCACAGATACGCAGTATTTT	CASEQGGTDTQYF
NA	NA	TRBV9	TRBJ1-3	TGTGCCAGCAGCGCTCTGCCGGGGGCTGGAAACACCATATATTTT	CASSALPGAGNTIYF
once	NA	TRBV7-7	TRBJ2-5	TGTGCCAGCAGCTTAGAAGGGGCGCCGGGGGGCCTGGAGACCCAGTACTTC	CASSLEGAPGGLETQYF
NA	TRBD1	TRBV7-8	TRBJ1-4	TGTGCCAGCAGCGTCACTCCGGACAGGGGAGGAAAACTGTTTTTT	CASSVTPDRGGKLFF
NA	NA	TRBV2	TRBJ1-1	TGTGCCAGCAGTGTGGGGAGGGACCAGAACACTGAAGCTTTCTTT	CASSVGRDQNTEAFF
NA	NA	TRBV7-2	TRBJ1-1	TGTGCCAGCAGCTCGTCCCCCCCGGACAAGGAAGCTTTCTTT	CASSSSPPDKEAFF
NA	NA	TRBV6-2/TRBV6-3	TRBJ2-1	TGTGCCAGCAGTTCTGATTTGATATTAGTCAATGAGCAGTTCTTC	CASSSDLILVNEQFF
NA	TRBD2	TRBV6-6	TRBJ2-3	TGTGCCAGCAGTCCCCCTCCGGTTAGCGGGGGAATTACAGATACGCAGTATTTT	CASSPPPVSGGITDTQYF
NA	TRBD2	TRBV18	TRBJ2-5	TGTGCCAGCTCACCGGGGACTAGCGGGAAGGCTGCCCAGTACTTC	CASSPGTSGKAAQYF
NA	NA	TRBV29-1	TRBJ2-3	TGCAGCGTTGAGTGGACACGGGCTAGGACAGATACGCAGTATTTT	CSVEWTRARTDTQYF
NA	NA	TRBV3-1/TRBV3-2	TRBJ1-5	TGTGCCAGCAGCCCACCGGGGGATCAGCCCCAGCATTTT	CASSPPGDQPQHF
NA	NA	TRBV6-5	TRBJ2-3	TGTGCCAGCAGTTACGACCACAGGTCTGGCGATACGCAGTATTTT	CASSYDHRSGDTQYF
NA	NA	TRBV7-9	TRBJ1-5	TGTGCCAGCAGCTTAGAGCGGGATCAGCCCCAGCATTTT	CASSLERDQPQHF
NA	TRBD2	TRBV7-9	TRBJ2-1	TGTGCCAGCTCACAGGGACTAGCGGGATCCAGACCCTACAATGAGCAGTTCTTC	CASSQGLAGSRPYNEQFF
NA	NA	TRBV5-4	TRBJ2-2	TGTGCCAGCACCCTAAGGAGCACCGGGGAGCTGTTTTTT	CASTLRSTGELFF
NA	NA	TRBV5-1	TRBJ1-2	TGCGCCAGCAGCTTGGGGACAAGCTATGGCTACACCTTC	CASSLGTSYGYTF
NA	TRBD2	TRBV6-2/TRBV6-3	TRBJ2-7	TGTGCCAGCAGTCGGGGACTAGTTGACTCCTACGAGCAGTACTTC	CASSRGLVDSYEQYF
NA	NA	TRBV12-5	TRBJ2-2	TGTGCTAGTGGTTTGGTACTTACCCTACAGGGCTCCGGCGGGGAGCTGTTTTTT	CASGLVLTLQGSGGELFF
NA	TRBD1	TRBV5-1	TRBJ1-3	TGCGCCAGCAGGCGTACAGGGGAGTTCGGAAACACCATATATTTT	CASRRTGEFGNTIYF
NA	NA	TRBV7-6	TRBJ1-6	TGTGCCAGCAGCTTAGGGTTCCGAGGGGGTCAAAATTCACCCCTCCACTTT	CASSLGFRGGQNSPLHF
NA	NA	TRBV19	TRBJ1-6	TGTGCCACCCGGACAGCCTATAATTCACCCCTCCACTTT	CATRTAYNSPLHF
NA	NA	TRBV2	TRBJ1-1	TGTGCCAGCAGTGAAAGGAGGCCCAAGGACACTGAAGCTTTCTTT	CASSERRPKDTEAFF
NA	TRBD1	TRBV27	TRBJ2-5	TGTGCCAGCAGTTTATGGGGCAGGGGGCTCCAAGAGACCCAGTACTTC	CASSLWGRGLQETQYF
NA	NA	TRBV27	TRBJ1-5	TGTGCCAGCAGTTTCGAAGGGACACATAGCAATCAGCCCCAGCATTTT	CASSFEGTHSNQPQHF
NA	TRBD2	TRBV19	TRBJ2-1	TGTGCCAGTAGTCCCGGGACTAGCAATGAGCAGTTCTTC	CASSPGTSNEQFF
NA	NA	TRBV30	TRBJ2-3	TGTGCCTGGAACCCCGGGGTAGATACGCAGTATTTT	CAWNPGVDTQYF
NA	NA	TRBV12-3/TRBV12-4	TRBJ1-2	TGTGCCAGCAGTTTGTACGGGGATACTGGCTACACCTTC	CASSLYGDTGYTF
NA	TRBD1	TRBV7-2	TRBJ1-3	TGTGCCAGCAGCTTATCAGGGGGCCCTGGAAACACCATATATTTT	CASSLSGGPGNTIYF
NA	NA	TRBV5-4	TRBJ1-4	TGTGCCAGCACCCGCTCTGGGGGGATCACTAATGAAAAACTGTTTTTT	CASTRSGGITNEKLFF
once	NA	TRBV12-3/TRBV12-4	TRBJ1-5	TGTGCCAGCAGACTCGACAGGAATCAGCCCCAGCATTTT	CASRLDRNQPQHF
NA	NA	TRBV27	TRBJ1-2	TGTGCCAGCAGTTTAGAGGCAGGGGTCGGAGGCTACACCTTC	CASSLEAGVGGYTF
NA	TRBD1	TRBV5-4	TRBJ1-3	TGTGCCAGCAGCTTATCTTCAGGGGGCTCTGGAAACACCATATATTTT	CASSLSSGGSGNTIYF
NA	NA	TRBV9	TRBJ2-3	TGTGCCAGCAGCGTAGCGGATACGCAGTATTTT	CASSVADTQYF